This T cell receptor beta chain was obtained from a study of Ad26.COV2.S vaccination and SARS-CoV-2 variants. About the study: The donor was enrolled in the Ad26.COV2.S arm of the COV1001 trial.

With respect to this clone: Within the sample, other DNA sequences also encode this same CDR3.

The treatment was: approximately 18 received Ad26.COV2.S at low or high dose, single or two shots; several received placebo; per-sample allocation not given. Day 63 following the first vaccine or placebo injection was when the samples were taken. The sample came from a Boston adult aged 18-55 years. Germline CDR1 MNHEY, CDR2 SVGAGI. This CDR3 has 14 amino acids. V lost 0 bases and J 4 bases, leaving 6 bases between the germline ends. Sequencing was performed with immunoSEQ multiplex PCR; in TCRdb, only in-frame clones are kept and a portion is missing. This table has fewer than 600,000 clones, approximately 90% appearing once.

The chain recombines TRBV6-5 with TRBJ2-2; D not resolved. This TCR was sampled from a person aged 18 to 59 who received the Ad26.COV2.S COVID-19 vaccine or a placebo. This specimen consisted of peripheral blood, obtained in a trial of Ad26.COV2.S vaccine versus placebo. CDR3 in amino acids: CASSYSRSTGELFF. The CDR3 DNA reads TGTGCCAGCAGTTACTCGAGGAGCACCGGGGAGCTGTTTTTT.